This T cell receptor beta chain was sequenced in a study of shared clonotypes between healthy human individuals. Some clones are missing from TCRdb's copy, which holds only in-frame ones; the method was immunoSEQ multiplex PCR. The sample has roughly 2 million clones; roughly 95% are singletons. CDR3 length: 15 amino acids. Per the germline V gene, CDR1 is SGHRS and CDR2 is YFSETQ. The V segment lost 1 base and the J segment 4 bases; nucleotides outside the gene matches: 7. The naive CD8 fraction comprised CD45RO-negative cells positively selected for CCR7 and excluded terminally differentiated effector memory CD45RA+ cells.

The chain links TRBV5-1 to TRBJ1-1, with 7 bases fitting TRBD1. The clonotype was recovered from a man aged 18-30 years in good health. Sequencing was done on a sample of naive CD8+ T cells sorted from blood. The CDR3 sequence is CASSLKLGQRTEAFF. CDR3 nucleotide sequence: TGCGCCAGCAGCTTGAAACTGGGACAGCGCACTGAAGCTTTCTTT.